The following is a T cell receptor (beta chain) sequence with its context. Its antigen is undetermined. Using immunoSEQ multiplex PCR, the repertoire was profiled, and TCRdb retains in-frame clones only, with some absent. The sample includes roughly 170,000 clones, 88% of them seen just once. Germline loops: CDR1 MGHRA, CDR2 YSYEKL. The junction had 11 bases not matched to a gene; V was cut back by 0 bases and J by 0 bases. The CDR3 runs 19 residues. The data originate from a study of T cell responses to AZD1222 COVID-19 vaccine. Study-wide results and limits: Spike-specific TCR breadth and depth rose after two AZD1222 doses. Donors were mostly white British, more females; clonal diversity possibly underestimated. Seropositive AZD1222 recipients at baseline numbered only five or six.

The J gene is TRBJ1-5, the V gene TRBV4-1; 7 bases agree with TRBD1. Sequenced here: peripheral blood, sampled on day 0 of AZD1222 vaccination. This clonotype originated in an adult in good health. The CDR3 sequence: CASSQDAPDRIYSNQPQHF. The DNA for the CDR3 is TGCGCCAGCAGCCAAGATGCCCCGGACAGGATCTATAGCAATCAGCCCCAGCATTTT.